This TCR beta chain was documented in a study of blood T cell repertoires in COVID-19. Study overall: Samples of COVID-19 (acute and convalescent) were obtained from the United States, Italy and Spain. Nucleic acid was either cDNA or gDNA, and it came from T cells, B-cell-depleted T cells, or PBMCs.

Trimming removed 1 base from V and 8 bases from J, with 20 bases in between. The CDR3 extends over 16 amino acids. CDR1 and CDR2 from the germline V gene are LNHDA and SQIVND (reference sequence). Authors' processing steps: Amplification of reference gene primers provided the estimated nucleated cell counts. TCRdb's copy holds only in-frame clones and misses some; the assay was immunoSEQ multiplex PCR. V, J and clone size are taken as reported in that table, and D and trimming were inferred from the DNA itself. The data show about 120,000 clones, 82% seen once. The receptor's source is a woman in her 70s with acute or convalescent COVID-19. The rearrangement joins TRBV19 to TRBJ1-2; D is perhaps TRBD1 (5 bases). Sequencing was carried out using peripheral blood. CDR3 sequence reads: CASSIGGGGELGGYTF. The CDR3 DNA sequence: TGTGCCAGTAGTATAGGAGGCGGGGGAGAGCTTGGCGGCTACACCTTC.